The sample holds one count of the clone carrying this TCR beta chain. Antigen unknown. The record originates from a study of shared clonotypes between healthy human individuals. Background on the study: Donors consisted of a couple of women and three men between 18 and 49. Points from the study as a whole: Estimated richness was generally greater in naive than memory subsets. Genetic and exposure-history diversity was limited by the few donors.

Donors, without exception, were Caucasian adults residing in Nashville, Tennessee. Data came from immunoSEQ multiplex PCR; TCRdb stores just in-frame clones and leaves some out. The table includes over a million clones, roughly 96% detected once. The receptor comes from a man aged 25-45 years in good health. The sequencing sample was made of naive CD4+ T cells sorted from blood. Indicated subset: CD45RA+ positively selected.

The CDR3 region has the DNA TGCGCCAGCAGTTTAGGGACCGCGGGCAACTATGGCTACACCTTC. This sequence encodes CASSLGTAGNYGYTF. The chain has TRBV5-1 and TRBJ1-2; maybe TRBD1 (5 bases). The length of the CDR3 is 15 residues. CDR1 is SGHRS, CDR2 YFSETQ, per germline. V was pared by 5 bases and J by 2 bases, with 16 bases between.